The next 24 T cell receptor beta chains were all read from a single sample in a study of T cells in Graves' hyperthyroidism and ophthalmopathy. Researchers amplified the TCR beta CDR3 regions from RNA transcripts. The HTBI set primed first-round TCR CDR3 RT-PCR. TCRdb re-called the multiplex PCR reads through MiXCR, storing one row per CDR3 protein. The sample carries about 690,000 distinct CDR3 sequences, roughly 17% recorded once. Material for sequencing was blood. The receptor source for this set is a man aged 45-65 years with Graves' hyperthyroidism.

The sample holds many counts of this clonotype. The rearrangement joins TRBV28 to TRBJ2-4, with D possibly being TRBD1 (8 bases). This CDR3 contains 14 residues. The V end lost 5 bases, the J end lost 7 bases, and 15 bases lay between the germline ends. Germline V gene data show CDR1 as MDHEN and CDR2 as SYDVKM. CDR3 sequence reads: CASSIPQGGNIQYF. The CDR3 bases are TGTGCCAGCAGTATCCCACAGGGGGGGAACATTCAGTACTTC.

This clonotype has only a few counts. The CDR3 loop is CASSAQIAGGVHEQFF. CDR3 sequence (DNA): TGTGCCAGCAGCGCTCAAATAGCGGGAGGGGTCCATGAGCAGTTCTTC. The chain combines TRBV9 with TRBJ2-1, with 11 bases aligning to TRBD2. Germline assignment: CDR1 SGDLS and CDR2 YYNGEE. CDR3 length equals 16 residues. V lost 3 bases and J lost 8; bases outside the gene matches: 10.

This clonotype occurred many times. V and J are TRBV18 and TRBJ1-2; 7 bases are shared with TRBD1. Germline loops: CDR1 KGHSH, CDR2 LQKENI. The CDR3 runs to 16 residues. V was clipped by 0 bases and J by 5 bases; unmatched bases: 9. The CDR3 reads CASSPPGSGGRYGYTF. The CDR3 DNA is TGTGCCAGCTCACCACCGGGGTCAGGGGGAAGATATGGCTACACCTTC.

The chain has TRBV11-2 and TRBJ2-1, with D perhaps matching TRBD2 (5 bases). Germline V lookup: CDR1 SGHAT, CDR2 FQNNGV. Deletions cut 0 bases from V and 5 bases from J, with 8 bases between. This CDR3 has 14 amino acids. The CDR3 DNA is TGTGCCAGCAGCTTAGACGGGATTAACAATGAGCAGTTCTTC. It is translated as CASSLDGINNEQFF.

This clonotype was detected a few times. The genes are TRBV11-2 and TRBJ2-2; TRBD1 is a possible D gene (5 bases). Germline assignment: CDR1 SGHAT and CDR2 FQNNGV. The CDR3 loop spans 16 amino acids. The ends were cut back, 1 base at V and 5 bases at J, with 14 bases in the middle. DNA for the CDR3: TGTGCCAGCAGCTTAGTCCCAGGGTCAAAGACCGGGGAGCTGTTTTTT. Translating gives CASSLVPGSKTGELFF.

The rearrangement joins TRBV13 to TRBJ2-7, with TRBD1 matching over 10 bases. CDR3 length equals 15 residues. From germline, CDR1 is PRHDT and CDR2 FYEKMQ (reference sequence). Germline trimming cut 6 bases from V and 2 bases from J; bases unmatched to any gene: 7. CDR3 residues: CASRNRQGATYEQYF. The CDR3 region has the DNA TGTGCCAGCAGAAACCGACAGGGGGCTACCTACGAGCAGTACTTC.

This clonotype was recorded a few times. V gene TRBV24-1 combines with J gene TRBJ1-5; 10 bases are a match to TRBD1. The CDR3 loop spans 16 amino acids. Germline CDR1 and CDR2: KGHDR and SFDVKD. Unmatched junction bases numbered 3, after V lost 3 bases and J lost 2 bases. In DNA form, the CDR3 reads TGTGCCACCAGTGATGGGGACAGGGGAGGCAATCAGCCCCAGCATTTT. Translation gives CATSDGDRGGNQPQHF.

This clonotype was detected ten times or more. This chain connects TRBV6-5 to TRBJ1-5, with D unresolved. V shed 0 bases and J shed 4 bases, with 7 bases lying between them. The V gene's germline CDR1 is MNHEY and CDR2 SVGAGI. This CDR3 spans 14 amino acids. CDR3 loop: CASSYSGRNQPQHF. CDR3 in DNA: TGTGCCAGCAGTTACTCGGGCAGGAATCAGCCCCAGCATTTT.

This clonotype was counted at least ten times. This rearrangement joins TRBV2 to TRBJ1-2; D gene uncertain. The V end lost 8 bases, the J end lost 5 bases, and 12 bases lay between the germline ends. Germline lookup yields CDR1 SNHLY and CDR2 FYNNEI. The CDR3 is made up of 12 amino acids. DNA for the CDR3: TGTGCCAGCCGGGATTTTCAATATGGCTACACCTTC. Translated: CASRDFQYGYTF.

This clonotype was seen at least ten times. V usage is TRBV18 and J usage is TRBJ2-7; 8 positions match TRBD1. CDR1 and CDR2 from the germline V gene are KGHSH and LQKENI. CDR3 size: 15 residues. Trimming cost V 3 bases and J 4 bases; bases outside gene matches: 8. CDR3 nucleotides: TGTGCCAGCTCACCCAGGCAGGGGGCCATATACGAGCAGTACTTC. Protein: CASSPRQGAIYEQYF.

This clonotype was recorded at least ten times. V usage is TRBV7-2 and J usage is TRBJ2-2; 8 bases are a match to TRBD1. The trim removed 5 bases at V and 4 bases at J, leaving 6 bases unmatched. There are 15 residues in the CDR3. Germline CDR1 reads SGHTA; CDR2 reads FQGNSA. CDR3: CASSPWTGLTGELFF. As DNA, the CDR3 is TGTGCCAGCAGCCCCTGGACAGGGCTCACCGGGGAGCTGTTTTTT.

The rearrangement joins TRBV5-1 to TRBJ2-1, with 7 bases fitting TRBD1. The germline V gene encodes CDR1 SGHRS and CDR2 YFSETQ. The J segment lost 0 bases and the V segment lost 2 bases, leaving 5 bases of the junction unmatched. The CDR3 is 16 residues long. The CDR3 loop is CASSFTGDPSYNEQFF. The CDR3 DNA reads TGCGCCAGCAGCTTCACAGGGGATCCCTCCTACAATGAGCAGTTCTTC.

This clonotype was detected a few times. This sequence joins TRBV18 and TRBJ1-1; D is uncertain. Germline CDR1 reads KGHSH; CDR2 reads LQKENI. V was cut by 3 bases and J by 1 base, with 12 bases left in between. The CDR3 spans 15 residues. DNA of the CDR3: TGTGCCAGCTCACCCGCAGTCGGGAGGAACACTGAAGCTTTCTTT. Translated, it gives CASSPAVGRNTEAFF.

This clonotype was detected ten times or more. The gene calls are TRBV2 and TRBJ2-1; D remains ambiguous. V dropped 1 base and J dropped 0 bases, with 7 bases sitting between them. The germline CDR1 and CDR2 sequences are SNHLY and FYNNEI. The CDR3 runs 15 residues. Here the CDR3 DNA reads TGTGCCAGCAGTGAAGACCTTAGCTCCTACAATGAGCAGTTCTTC. Protein product: CASSEDLSSYNEQFF. Based on the CDR3 plus reference TRBV2 and TRBJ2-1, the full variable domain is EPEVTQTPSHQVTQMGQEVILRCVPISNHLYFYWYRQILGQKVEFLVSFYNNEISEKSEIFDDQFSVERPDGSNFTLKIRSTKLEDSAMYFCASSEDLSSYNEQFFGPGTRLTVL.

This clonotype was seen many times. The rearrangement uses TRBV12-3 or TRBV12-4 and TRBJ2-7; TRBD2 matches 10 bases. The CDR3 loop spans 15 amino acids. V shed 4 bases and J 7 bases; nucleotides not matched to a gene: 10. The CDR3 loop reads CASSSHLAGAEEQYF. CDR3 DNA: TGTGCCAGCAGTTCCCACCTAGCGGGAGCAGAAGAGCAGTACTTC.

This clonotype was detected only once. The V call is TRBV28, the J call TRBJ1-3; D is unresolved. This CDR3 has 13 residues. From germline, CDR1 is MDHEN and CDR2 SYDVKM. Trimming shortened V by 7 bases and J by 6 bases, and 13 bases separated the two germline ends. The CDR3 DNA is TGTGCCAGCACCCGTCCCCCGCTAAACACCATATATTTT. Its translation: CASTRPPLNTIYF. The full variable domain, with the rest looked up from reference TRBV28 and TRBJ1-3, is DVKVTQSSRYLVKRTGEKVFLECVQDMDHENMFWYRQDPGLGLRLIYFSYDVKMKEKGDIPEGYSVSREKKERFSLILESASTNQTSMYLCASTRPPLNTIYFGEGSWLTVV.

The table lists this clonotype with many counts. CDR3 bases: TGTGCCAGCAGCGGGGGACTAGCGGACTACGAGCAGTACTTC. Protein sequence: CASSGGLADYEQYF. The chain couples TRBV11-2 to TRBJ2-7; 11 nucleotides line up with TRBD2. The CDR3 consists of 14 residues. V was pared by 5 bases and J by 3 bases, with 3 bases of the junction left unmatched. From germline, CDR1 is SGHAT and CDR2 FQNNGV.

This clonotype was picked up many times. The chain couples TRBV27 to TRBJ2-5, with D perhaps TRBD2 (6 bases). The V gene lost 6 bases and the J gene lost 5 bases, with 13 bases spanning the gap. The CDR3 runs 13 residues. Germline values: CDR1 MNHEY, CDR2 SMNVEV (reference sequence). CDR3 protein: CASRPLGRETQYF. In DNA, the CDR3 is TGTGCCAGCAGGCCCTTAGGGAGGGAGACCCAGTACTTC.

This clonotype has only a few counts. The rearrangement links TRBV19 to TRBJ1-5; no reliable D call. Germline CDR1 LNHDA, CDR2 SQIVND (reference sequence). Deletions cut 2 bases from V and 3 bases from J, with 11 bases between. The CDR3 extends over 15 amino acids. CDR3: CASSIYTQPNQPQHF. CDR3 nucleotide sequence: TGTGCCAGTAGTATATATACACAGCCCAATCAGCCCCAGCATTTT.

The genes are TRBV2 and TRBJ1-2; D unresolved. V gave up 3 bases and J gave up 8 bases, with 16 bases separating them. Per the germline V gene, CDR1 is SNHLY and CDR2 is FYNNEI. This CDR3 contains 14 residues. In DNA form, the CDR3 reads TGTGCCAGCAGTGACTGGACTCCTTACCAGGGCTACACCTTC. It encodes CASSDWTPYQGYTF.

This sequence joins TRBV2 and TRBJ1-2, with TRBD1 as a possible D gene (5 bases). This CDR3 is built from 15 residues. Deletions cut 4 bases from V and 4 bases from J, with 16 bases between. CDR1 and CDR2 from the germline V gene are SNHLY and FYNNEI. Written as DNA, the CDR3 is TGTGCCAGCAGTGGAGGATGGGGGGTAGGCTATGGCTACACCTTC. Translated, it gives CASSGGWGVGYGYTF.

In this sample, this clonotype turned up many times. V usage is TRBV27 and J usage is TRBJ2-7; D tentatively fits TRBD1 or TRBD2 (5 bases each). The CDR3 contains 14 residues. Trimming removed 5 bases at V and 2 bases at J, with 13 bases between. Germline CDR1 and CDR2: MNHEY and SMNVEV (reference sequence). The CDR3, as DNA: TGTGCCAGCAGTCCTCGGGACCGAGCCTACGAGCAGTACTTC. Its protein product is CASSPRDRAYEQYF.

At least ten counts were recorded for this clonotype. V is TRBV25-1 and J is TRBJ1-1; D unresolved. This CDR3 has 16 amino acids. Germline loops: CDR1 MGHDK, CDR2 SYGVNS. Trimming shortened V by 1 base and J by 0 bases, and 12 bases separated the two germline ends. The CDR3 coding sequence is TGTGCCAGCAGTGAATTGGGGTCAGCCTTGAACACTGAAGCTTTCTTT. Protein product: CASSELGSALNTEAFF. The full variable domain, completed using reference TRBV25-1 and TRBJ1-1, is EADIYQTPRYLVIGTGKKITLECSQTMGHDKMYWYQQDPGMELHLIHYSYGVNSTEKGDLSSESTVSRIRTEHFPLTLESARPSHTSQYLCASSELGSALNTEAFFGQGTRLTVV.

The V gene is TRBV29-1, the J gene TRBJ2-7, with 11 bases lining up with TRBD2. The CDR3 totals 17 residues. The V segment lost 1 base and the J segment 0 bases; nucleotides outside the gene matches: 8. Germline V lookup: CDR1 SQVTM, CDR2 ANQGSEA. The CDR3 DNA is TGCAGCGTTGAAGCTAGGACTAGCGGGCCCTCCTCCTACGAGCAGTACTTC. Protein: CSVEARTSGPSSYEQYF.